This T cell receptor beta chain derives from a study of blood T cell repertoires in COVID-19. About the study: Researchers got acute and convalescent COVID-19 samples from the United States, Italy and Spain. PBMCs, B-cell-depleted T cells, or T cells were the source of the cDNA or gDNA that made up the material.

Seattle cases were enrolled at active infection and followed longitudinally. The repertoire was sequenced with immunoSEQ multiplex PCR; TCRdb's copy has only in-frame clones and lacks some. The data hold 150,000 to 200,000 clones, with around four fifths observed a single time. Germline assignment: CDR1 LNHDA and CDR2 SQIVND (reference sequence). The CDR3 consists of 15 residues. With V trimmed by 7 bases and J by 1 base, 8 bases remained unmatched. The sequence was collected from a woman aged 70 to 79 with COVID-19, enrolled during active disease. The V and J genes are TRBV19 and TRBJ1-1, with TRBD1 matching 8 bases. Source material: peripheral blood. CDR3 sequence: CASMRGQGWNTEAFF. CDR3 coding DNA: TGTGCCAGTATGCGAGGACAGGGATGGAACACTGAAGCTTTCTTT.